This T cell receptor beta chain originates from a study of identical twins (dated by TCRdb to the mid-2010s). Describing the broader study: To test whether fetal clonotypes persist, this study deep-sequenced TCR alpha and beta repertoires from monozygotic twins, from unrelated adults of various ages, and from cord blood. Replicate twin experiments were performed at different times using different library preparation protocols to rule out contamination.

Beyond this particular receptor, the publication reports: Invariant T cells such as MAIT and iNKT could partly confound zero-insertion analyses, although diverse VJ usage argued against such confounding for most clonotypes. Conclusions relied on cross-sectional statistical analysis, since the same donors could not be followed over many years. Fewer insertions were carried by abundant cord blood beta clonotypes; a weaker similar trend was observed in young adult naive repertoires, while no such trend was observed in memory repertoires. In beta out-of-frame sequences, excess twin sharing was weaker, because having fewer shared sequences lowered the signal-to-noise ratio. Out-of-frame TCR alpha sharing in monozygotic twins was systematically underestimated by recombination models, whereas sharing between unrelated individuals was in agreement with the recombination models. Compared with coincidental sharing between unrelated individuals, out-of-frame TCR alpha sequences shared between twins showed an excess of sequences with low generation probability.

Library creation used 5' RACE. The sequencing machine was an Illumina HiSeq 2000. A universal primer binding site was added through template switching, and the final cDNA carried a unique molecular identifier so that TCR cDNA molecules could be counted accurately. Specific primers in the conserved constant-segment region were used to synthesize first-strand cDNA for the TCR alpha and beta chains. To control for contamination, each cDNA library was double barcoded with a SMART-Mk sample barcode plus Illumina barcodes. TruSeq adapter sequences, together with Illumina sample barcodes, were added in two successive PCR steps. TCR alpha and beta cDNA libraries were sequenced on the Illumina HiSeq platform with custom primers. The authors' analysis ran thus. MiGEC was used to process raw reads and extract unique molecular identifiers, and MiXCR was used to find CDR3 positions. For each individual, recombination models were inferred using an EM algorithm with the repgenHMM and IGoR tools. Shared clonotypes were analyzed with the tcR package in R, and sharing was normalized by the product of cloneset sizes. To study raw recombination free of thymic and clonal selection effects, out-of-frame nonproductive sequences were analyzed. In-frame beta chains were kept once TCRdb had trimmed the public reads at Q25 with fastp and called clones with MiXCR. CDR3 protein duplicates are merged, each entry listing the most common genes and DNA. These V and J calls originate from TCRdb's pipeline instead of the authors' own analysis. The sample table shows approximately 670,000 distinct CDR3 sequences, and less than 7% are seen once. The ten biggest clones cover 1.5% to 2% of the sample.

Remarks on this clonotype: Its recognized antigen is unknown. No quality values exist for individual bases; no much larger clone is one base distant.

For CDR1 and CDR2, the germline V gene (reference sequence) lists GTSNPN and SVGIG. From cysteine to phenylalanine, the CDR3 is 13 amino acids long. The read is trimmed to its CDR3 DNA, 39 bases read in frame from base 1. V is shortened by 1 base, J by 4 bases, and the region joining them spans 8 bases. Only healthy Caucasian donors were included. The researchers also sequenced three unrelated adults who were not twins: a male aged 18 to 30, a male aged 50 to 59, and a female aged 50 to 59. Using Miltenyi CD45RO+ enrichment and human naive T-cell isolation kits, memory (CD45RO+) and naive T cells were isolated from PBMC.

The source is a man aged 18-30 years in good health. The sample was naive T cells sorted from blood. In light of the paper, this sample's cell subset or site label describes: cells isolated with a human naive T-cell isolation kit. This sequence uses TRBV30 and TRBJ2-1; the D gene cannot be resolved reliably. The CDR3 protein: CAWSESLYNEQFF. The nucleotides are TGTGCCTGGAGTGAGTCCCTTTACAATGAGCAGTTCTTC.